This is a list of T cell receptor beta chains from one sample in a study of cytomegalovirus exposure and HLA in healthy donors. Produced via immunoSEQ multiplex PCR; TCRdb's table is partial and in-frame only. Among tens of thousands of clones listed, around 50% were seen once. Sequencing was performed on PBMCs. The receptors derive from a human donor in good health. Each CDR3 is given with its conserved first and last residue. Fields, in order: clone size, V gene, CDR3 length, D gene, J gene, CDR3 protein, CDR3 DNA. A D gene is named only where the DNA matches it firmly. A clone size is listed for some rows: how often the clone was seen (once, few, many), or a class if it is expanded.

>NA|TRBV5-5|17|NA|TRBJ2-1
CASSSTQGSISYNEQFF
TGTGCCAGCAGCTCAACCCAGGGTTCGATATCCTACAATGAGCAGTTCTTC
>once|TRBV7-2|15|NA|TRBJ2-1
CASSLSATLYNEQFF
TGTGCCAGCAGCTTAAGCGCGACGCTTTACAATGAGCAGTTCTTC
>NA|TRBV2|14|TRBD1|TRBJ1-5
CASSGQGPNQPQHF
TGTGCCAGCAGTGGACAGGGTCCCAATCAGCCCCAGCATTTT
>NA|TRBV6-4|18|TRBD2|TRBJ2-1
CASIRLAGVTESYNEQFF
TGTGCCAGCATCCGACTAGCGGGGGTTACGGAAAGCTACAATGAGCAGTTCTTC
>NA|TRBV2|14|TRBD1|TRBJ2-7
CASRQGSHNYEQYF
TGTGCCAGCCGACAGGGTTCCCACAACTACGAGCAGTACTTC
>few|TRBV19|16|TRBD1|TRBJ1-5
CASSPSDRGLNQPQHF
TGTGCCAGTAGTCCCTCGGACAGGGGCCTCAATCAGCCCCAGCATTTT
>few|TRBV5-1|15|TRBD2|TRBJ2-3
CASAQDGGAADTQYF
TGCGCCAGCGCTCAGGACGGGGGGGCCGCAGATACGCAGTATTTT
>NA|TRBV6-6|14|TRBD1|TRBJ1-4
CASGLQGGGEKLFF
TGTGCCAGCGGACTACAGGGGGGAGGCGAAAAACTGTTTTTT
>NA|TRBV19|18|NA|TRBJ1-1
CASTHPNPSQGSYTEAFF
TGTGCCAGTACCCACCCCAACCCATCACAGGGTAGCTACACTGAAGCTTTCTTT
>few|TRBV5-4|16|TRBD1|TRBJ1-6
CASGNEPGQTNSPLHF
TGTGCCAGCGGAAACGAACCGGGACAGACTAATTCACCCCTCCACTTT
>NA|TRBV6-1|17|TRBD1|TRBJ2-2
CASSDGTAILVAGELFF
TGTGCCAGCAGTGACGGGACAGCTATCTTGGTCGCCGGGGAGCTGTTTTTT
>NA|TRBV10-3|14|TRBD1|TRBJ1-2
CAISDSTGDAGYTF
TGTGCCATCAGTGATTCGACAGGGGACGCTGGCTACACCTTC
>NA|TRBV4-1|17|NA|TRBJ2-2
CASSQEGWAGAAGELFF
TGCGCCAGCAGCCAAGAAGGTTGGGCAGGGGCGGCCGGGGAGCTGTTTTTT
>NA|TRBV5-8|16|NA|TRBJ1-2
CASSLGQRGVEDGYTF
TGTGCCAGCAGCTTGGGTCAGCGGGGCGTGGAAGATGGCTACACCTTC
>NA|TRBV27|16|NA|TRBJ2-7
CASSDGQRGSTYEQYF
TGTGCCAGCAGTGACGGTCAGAGGGGGAGCACCTACGAGCAGTACTTC
>once|TRBV27|14|TRBD1|TRBJ1-1
CASSTWTGSTEAFF
TGTGCCAGCAGTACCTGGACAGGAAGCACTGAAGCTTTCTTT
>few|TRBV5-1|14|TRBD1|TRBJ2-7
CASSRGQGANEQYF
TGCGCCAGCAGCCGTGGACAGGGGGCCAACGAGCAGTACTTC
>few|TRBV5-1|11|NA|TRBJ2-1
CASSVQSEQFF
TGCGCCAGCAGCGTACAGAGTGAGCAGTTCTTC
>NA|TRBV27|14|TRBD1|TRBJ1-4
CASSQTGAYEKLFF
TGTGCCAGCTCTCAAACAGGGGCATATGAAAAACTGTTTTTT
>NA|TRBV6-5|13|NA|TRBJ1-6
CASTVGANSPLHF
TGTGCCAGCACCGTGGGGGCTAATTCACCCCTCCACTTT
>NA|TRBV4-1|16|NA|TRBJ2-3
CASSQRQFYFTDTQYF
TGCGCCAGCAGCCAACGACAGTTTTACTTCACAGATACGCAGTATTTT
>NA|TRBV5-1|14|TRBD1|TRBJ2-7
CASSPDRVPYEQYF
TGCGCCAGCAGCCCGGACAGGGTCCCCTACGAGCAGTACTTC
>NA|TRBV14|14|NA|TRBJ1-6
CASSQSLYNSPLHF
TGTGCCAGCAGCCAGTCTCTCTATAATTCACCCCTCCACTTT
>NA|TRBV5-8|15|NA|TRBJ1-5
CASSLAGRNNQPQHF
TGTGCCAGCAGCTTGGCAGGGAGGAACAATCAGCCCCAGCATTTT
>NA|TRBV6-5|12|TRBD1|TRBJ1-1
CASSFSGQVAFF
TGTGCCAGCAGTTTTTCCGGACAGGTAGCTTTCTTT
>few|TRBV4-1|15|NA|TRBJ2-2
CASSQDGGANGELFF
TGCGCCAGCAGCCAAGATGGGGGGGCTAACGGGGAGCTGTTTTTT
>few|TRBV25-1|14|NA|TRBJ1-5
CDKDDRPQDQPQHF
TGTGACAAGGATGACAGGCCGCAGGATCAGCCCCAGCATTTT
>few|TRBV27|16|TRBD1|TRBJ1-6
CASSRAWTGRNSPLHF
TGTGCCAGCAGTAGAGCCTGGACAGGGCGTAATTCACCCCTCCACTTT
>NA|TRBV7-7|14|NA|TRBJ1-4
CASSPTGLNEKLFF
TGTGCTAGCAGCCCGACAGGCCTTAATGAAAAACTGTTTTTT
>NA|TRBV16|20|TRBD1|TRBJ1-5
CASSQSQTTGVIYSNQPQHF
TGTGCCAGCAGCCAATCCCAAACGACAGGGGTAATATATAGCAATCAGCCCCAGCATTTT
>few|TRBV7-2|15|TRBD1|TRBJ1-1
CASSPGGTANTEAFF
TGTGCCAGCAGTCCGGGGGGGACAGCGAACACTGAAGCTTTCTTT
>few|TRBV4-1|14|NA|TRBJ1-5
CASSQGGWQQPQHF
TGCGCCAGCAGCCAAGGTGGTTGGCAGCAGCCCCAGCATTTT
>few|TRBV30|11|NA|TRBJ1-4
CAWSVQKKLFF
TGTGCCTGGAGTGTTCAGAAAAAACTGTTTTTT
>NA|TRBV14|17|NA|TRBJ2-3
CASSHVQVRDRTDTQYF
TGTGCCAGCAGCCACGTCCAGGTGCGGGATCGAACAGATACGCAGTATTTT
>few|TRBV15|14|NA|TRBJ2-7
CATSRGGLSYEQYF
TGTGCCACCAGCAGAGGGGGGCTCTCCTACGAGCAGTACTTC
>NA|TRBV6-5|15|NA|TRBJ1-4
CASTQGGSNNEKLFF
TGTGCCAGCACCCAAGGAGGATCTAATAATGAAAAACTGTTTTTT
>NA|TRBV7-9|14|TRBD1|TRBJ1-1
CSSSSQGRNTEAFF
TGTTCCAGCAGCTCACAGGGGCGCAACACTGAAGCTTTCTTT
>NA|TRBV5-1|13|TRBD1|TRBJ2-5
CATRQGLIETQYF
TGCGCCACCCGACAGGGGTTGATAGAGACCCAGTACTTC
>NA|TRBV5-6|14|NA|TRBJ1-2
CASSSVGTSYGYTF
TGTGCCAGCAGCTCCGTAGGGACAAGCTATGGCTACACCTTC
>NA|TRBV19|15|TRBD1|TRBJ2-5
CASSIGQGRQETQYF
TGTGCCAGTAGTATCGGACAGGGTCGCCAAGAGACCCAGTACTTC
>NA|TRBV6-5|15|NA|TRBJ2-7
CASSYSAGVQDEQYF
TGTGCCAGCAGTTACTCGGCAGGGGTACAGGACGAGCAGTACTTC
>NA|TRBV5-1|16|TRBD2|TRBJ2-1
CASSLGAGGYYNEQFF
TGCGCCAGCAGCTTGGGGGCGGGGGGGTATTACAATGAGCAGTTCTTC
>few|TRBV6-1|14|TRBD1|TRBJ1-2
CASSDIGGVYGYTF
TGTGCCAGCAGTGATATAGGGGGCGTCTATGGCTACACCTTC
>few|TRBV5-4|15|NA|TRBJ1-2
CASSFLGNDSTGYTF
TGTGCCAGCAGCTTCCTAGGAAATGATTCCACGGGCTACACCTTC
>NA|TRBV2|15|NA|TRBJ1-1
CASSEGRGMNTEAFF
TGTGCCAGCAGTGAAGGCAGGGGTATGAACACTGAAGCTTTCTTT
>NA|TRBV6-4|15|TRBD2|TRBJ2-1
CASSRTSGGYNEQFF
TGTGCCAGCAGTCGGACTAGCGGGGGATACAATGAGCAGTTCTTC
>NA|TRBV21-1|15|NA|TRBJ2-5
CASSRDRGLKETQYF
TGTGCCAGCAGCAGGGACAGAGGCCTGAAAGAGACCCAGTACTTC
>NA|TRBV5-1|16|TRBD1|TRBJ2-5
CASSLDRGPTVETQYF
TGCGCCAGCAGCTTGGACAGGGGGCCGACCGTCGAGACCCAGTACTTC
>NA|TRBV6-5|15|TRBD1|TRBJ1-1
CASSYSDRRNTEAFF
TGTGCCAGCAGTTACTCGGACAGGAGGAACACTGAAGCTTTCTTT